This T cell receptor (beta chain) came from a study of blood T cell repertoires in COVID-19. Study summary: Material from acute and convalescent COVID-19 was sourced from the United States, Italy and Spain. PBMCs, B-cell-depleted T cells, or T cells were the source of the cDNA or gDNA that made up the material.

Under the authors' procedure: Nucleated cell counts were estimated from reference gene primer amplification. Here immunoSEQ multiplex PCR was the method, and the copy in TCRdb shows in-frame clones only, minus some. The DNA was the basis for D and trimming; V, J and clone size are from that table. This table has under 150,000 clones, 88% appearing once. V lost 4 bases and J lost 5; bases outside the gene matches: 16. This CDR3 is built from 17 residues. Germline CDR1 is SGDLS and CDR2 is YYNGEE. The source material was peripheral blood. This chain joins TRBV9 and TRBJ2-5, with 8 bases lining up with TRBD2. The sequence came from a woman between 65 and 79 years old who had recovered from COVID-19. CDR3 residues: CASSLSWAGGLGETQYF. The CDR3 bases are TGTGCCAGCAGCCTCTCGTGGGCGGGAGGCCTAGGGGAGACCCAGTACTTC.